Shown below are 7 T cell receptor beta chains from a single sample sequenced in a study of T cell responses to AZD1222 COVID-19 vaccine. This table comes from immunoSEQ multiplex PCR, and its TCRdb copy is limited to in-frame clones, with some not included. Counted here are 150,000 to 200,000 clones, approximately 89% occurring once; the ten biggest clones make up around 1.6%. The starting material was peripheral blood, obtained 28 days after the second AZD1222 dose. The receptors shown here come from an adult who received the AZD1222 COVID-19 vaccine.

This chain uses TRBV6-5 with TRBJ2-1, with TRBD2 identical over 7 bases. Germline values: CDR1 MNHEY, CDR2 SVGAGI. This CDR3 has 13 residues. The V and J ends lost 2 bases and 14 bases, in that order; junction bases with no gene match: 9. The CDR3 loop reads CASSYELVGREFF. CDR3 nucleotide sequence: TGTGCCAGCAGTTACGAGTTAGTGGGGAGGGAGTTCTTC.

The CDR3 sequence: CASSVETAWCLRAFF. The CDR3 nucleotides read TGTGCCAGCAGCGTAGAGACAGCTTGGTGTCTTCGAGCTTTCTTT. The chain couples TRBV9 to TRBJ1-1; tentatively, D is TRBD1 (5 bases). Germline CDR1 SGDLS, CDR2 YYNGEE. The CDR3 covers 15 residues. The V and J ends lost 0 bases and 10 bases respectively, with 19 bases between them. Together with reference TRBV9 and TRBJ1-1, the CDR3 gives the full variable domain: DSGVTQTPKHLITATGQRVTLRCSPRSGDLSVYWYQQSLDQGLQFLIQYYNGEERAKGNILERFSAQQFPDLHSELNLSSLELGDSALYFCASSVETAWCLRAFFGQGTRLTVV.

The CDR3 spells CASSPQGDYGYTF. In nucleotides, the CDR3 is TGTGCCAGCAGCCCACAGGGAGACTATGGCTACACCTTC. The chain carries TRBV7-9 and TRBJ1-2; D may be TRBD1 (6 bases). CDR1 and CDR2 from the germline V gene are SEHNR and FQNEAQ (reference sequence). Trimming left V 5 bases short and J 3 bases short, with 10 bases between. The length of the CDR3 is 13 residues.

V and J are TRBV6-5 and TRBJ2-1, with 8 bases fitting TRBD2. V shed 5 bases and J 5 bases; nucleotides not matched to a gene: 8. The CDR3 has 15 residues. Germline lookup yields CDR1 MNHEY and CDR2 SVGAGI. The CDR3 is CASSPGRGGHNEQFF. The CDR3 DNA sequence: TGTGCCAGCAGTCCTGGACGGGGGGGTCACAATGAGCAGTTCTTC.

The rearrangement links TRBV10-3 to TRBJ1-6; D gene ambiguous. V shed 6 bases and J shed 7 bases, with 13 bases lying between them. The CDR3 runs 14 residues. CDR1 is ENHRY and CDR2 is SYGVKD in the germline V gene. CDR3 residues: CAIRGMLENSPLHF. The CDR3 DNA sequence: TGTGCCATCAGGGGGATGTTGGAGAATTCACCCCTCCACTTT.

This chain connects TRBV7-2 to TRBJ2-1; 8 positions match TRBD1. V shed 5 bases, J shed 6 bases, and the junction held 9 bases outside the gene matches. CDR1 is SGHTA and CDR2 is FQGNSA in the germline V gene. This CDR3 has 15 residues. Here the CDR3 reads CASSRDRTRGNEQFF. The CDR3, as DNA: TGTGCCAGCAGCCGGGACAGGACAAGGGGCAATGAGCAGTTCTTC.

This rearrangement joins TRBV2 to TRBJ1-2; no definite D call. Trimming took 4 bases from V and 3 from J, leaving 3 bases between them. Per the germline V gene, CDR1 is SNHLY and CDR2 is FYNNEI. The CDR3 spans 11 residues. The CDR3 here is CASSADYGYTF. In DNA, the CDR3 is TGTGCCAGCAGTGCAGACTATGGCTACACCTTC.